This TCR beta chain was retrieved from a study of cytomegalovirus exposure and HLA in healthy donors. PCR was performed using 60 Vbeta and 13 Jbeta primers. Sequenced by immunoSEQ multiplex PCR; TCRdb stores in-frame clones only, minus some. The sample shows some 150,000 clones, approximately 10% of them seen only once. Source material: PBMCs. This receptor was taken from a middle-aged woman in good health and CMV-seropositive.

The CDR3: CASRGRSNQPQHF. The CDR3, as DNA: TGTGCCAGCAGGGGGAGAAGCAATCAGCCCCAGCATTTT. The chain has TRBV6-5 and TRBJ1-5; D gene uncertain. V lost 6 bases and J lost 1, with 7 bases in between. Germline V gives CDR1 MNHEY, CDR2 SVGAGI. The length of the CDR3 is 13 residues.